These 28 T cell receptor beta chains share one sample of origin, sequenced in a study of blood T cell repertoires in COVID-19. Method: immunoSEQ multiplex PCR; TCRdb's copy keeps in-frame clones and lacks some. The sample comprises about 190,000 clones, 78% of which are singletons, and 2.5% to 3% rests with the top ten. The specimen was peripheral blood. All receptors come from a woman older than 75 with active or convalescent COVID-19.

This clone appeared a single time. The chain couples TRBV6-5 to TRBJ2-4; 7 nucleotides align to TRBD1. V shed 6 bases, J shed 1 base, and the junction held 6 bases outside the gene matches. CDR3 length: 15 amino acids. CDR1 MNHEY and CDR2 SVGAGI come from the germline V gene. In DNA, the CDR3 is TGTGCCAGCAGACTGGACAGGATCGCCAAAAACATTCAGTACTTC. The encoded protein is CASRLDRIAKNIQYF.

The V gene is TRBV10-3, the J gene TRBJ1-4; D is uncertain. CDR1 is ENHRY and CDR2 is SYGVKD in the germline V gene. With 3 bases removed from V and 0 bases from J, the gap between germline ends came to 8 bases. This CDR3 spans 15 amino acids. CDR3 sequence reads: CAISETPATNEKLFF. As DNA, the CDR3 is TGTGCCATCAGTGAAACCCCAGCAACTAATGAAAAACTGTTTTTT.

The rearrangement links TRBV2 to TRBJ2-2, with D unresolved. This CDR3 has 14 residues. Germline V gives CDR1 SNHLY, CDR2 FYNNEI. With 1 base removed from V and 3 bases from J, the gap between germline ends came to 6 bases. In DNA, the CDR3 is TGTGCCAGCAGTGAAGTTACGGACACCGGGGAGCTGTTTTTT. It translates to CASSEVTDTGELFF. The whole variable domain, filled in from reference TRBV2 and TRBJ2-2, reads EPEVTQTPSHQVTQMGQEVILRCVPISNHLYFYWYRQILGQKVEFLVSFYNNEISEKSEIFDDQFSVERPDGSNFTLKIRSTKLEDSAMYFCASSEVTDTGELFFGEGSRLTVL.

In DNA, the CDR3 is TGCGCCAGCAGCTTGGGGGGGACAGGTGCCAACGAGCAGTACTTC. Its protein is CASSLGGTGANEQYF. This chain links TRBV5-1 with TRBJ2-7; 8 positions agree with TRBD1. Looked up from germline, CDR1 is SGHRS and CDR2 is YFSETQ. V dropped 0 bases and J dropped 5; count of bases not matched to a gene: 7. The CDR3 runs to 15 residues.

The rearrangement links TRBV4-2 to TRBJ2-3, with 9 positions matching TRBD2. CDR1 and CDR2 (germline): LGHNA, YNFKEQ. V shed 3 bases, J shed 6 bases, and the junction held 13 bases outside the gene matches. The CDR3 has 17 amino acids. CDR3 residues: CASSHELAGALGDTQYF. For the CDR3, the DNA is TGTGCCAGCAGCCATGAATTAGCGGGGGCCTTGGGTGATACGCAGTATTTT.

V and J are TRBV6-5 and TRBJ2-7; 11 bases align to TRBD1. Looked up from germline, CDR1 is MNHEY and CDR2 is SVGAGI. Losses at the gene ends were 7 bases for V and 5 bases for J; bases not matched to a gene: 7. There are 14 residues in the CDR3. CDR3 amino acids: CASMIRTGGHEQYF. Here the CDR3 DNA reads TGTGCCAGCATGATCCGGACAGGGGGCCACGAGCAGTACTTC.

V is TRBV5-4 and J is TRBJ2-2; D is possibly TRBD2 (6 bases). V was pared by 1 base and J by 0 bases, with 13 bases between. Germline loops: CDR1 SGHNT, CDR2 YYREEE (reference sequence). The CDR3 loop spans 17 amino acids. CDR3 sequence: CASSLQVGGPNTGELFF. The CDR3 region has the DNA TGTGCCAGCAGCTTGCAGGTGGGGGGACCGAACACCGGGGAGCTGTTTTTT.

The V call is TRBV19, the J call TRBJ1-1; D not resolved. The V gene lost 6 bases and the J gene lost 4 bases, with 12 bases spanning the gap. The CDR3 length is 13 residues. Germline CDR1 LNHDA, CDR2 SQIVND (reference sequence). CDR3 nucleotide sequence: TGTGCCAGTAGCAGAGTTGAGGGCACTGAAGCTTTCTTT. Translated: CASSRVEGTEAFF.

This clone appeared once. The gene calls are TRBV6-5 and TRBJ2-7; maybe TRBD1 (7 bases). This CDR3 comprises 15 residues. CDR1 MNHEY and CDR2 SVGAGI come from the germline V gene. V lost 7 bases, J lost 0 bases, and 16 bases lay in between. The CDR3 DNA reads TGTGCCAGCACCGAGGGGGCGGGAAACTCCTACGAGCAGTACTTC. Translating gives CASTEGAGNSYEQYF.

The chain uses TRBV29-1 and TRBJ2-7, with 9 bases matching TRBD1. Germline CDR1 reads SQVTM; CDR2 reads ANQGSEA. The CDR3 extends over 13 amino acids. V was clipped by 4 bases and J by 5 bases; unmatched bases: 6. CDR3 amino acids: CSVAETGGNEQYF. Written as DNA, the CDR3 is TGCAGCGTTGCGGAGACAGGGGGTAACGAGCAGTACTTC.

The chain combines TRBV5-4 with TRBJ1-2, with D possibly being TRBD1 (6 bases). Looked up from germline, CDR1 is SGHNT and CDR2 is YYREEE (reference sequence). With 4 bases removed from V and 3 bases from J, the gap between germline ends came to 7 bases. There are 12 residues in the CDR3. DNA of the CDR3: TGTGCCAGCAGCCCAGGGGACTATGGCTACACCTTC. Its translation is CASSPGDYGYTF.

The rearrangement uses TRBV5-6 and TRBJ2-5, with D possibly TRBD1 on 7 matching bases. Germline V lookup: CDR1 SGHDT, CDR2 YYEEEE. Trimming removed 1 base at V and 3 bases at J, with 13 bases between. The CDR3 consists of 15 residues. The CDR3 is CASSLQGGYEETQYF. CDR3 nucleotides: TGTGCCAGCAGCTTGCAGGGGGGTTATGAAGAGACCCAGTACTTC.

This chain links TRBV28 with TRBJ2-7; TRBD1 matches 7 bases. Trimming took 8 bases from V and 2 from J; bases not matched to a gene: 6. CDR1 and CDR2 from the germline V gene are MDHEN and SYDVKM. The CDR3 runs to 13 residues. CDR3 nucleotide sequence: TGTGCCAGCTGGGCGCAGGGGGCCTACGAGCAGTACTTC. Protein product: CASWAQGAYEQYF.

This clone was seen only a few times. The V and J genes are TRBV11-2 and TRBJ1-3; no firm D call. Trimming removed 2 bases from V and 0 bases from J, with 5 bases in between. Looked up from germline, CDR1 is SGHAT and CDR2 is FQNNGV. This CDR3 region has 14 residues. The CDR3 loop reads CASSLYNSGNTIYF. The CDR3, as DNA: TGTGCCAGCAGCTTATACAACTCTGGAAACACCATATATTTT. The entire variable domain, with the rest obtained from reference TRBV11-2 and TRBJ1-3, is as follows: EAGVAQSPRYKIIEKRQSVAFWCNPISGHATLYWYQQILGQGPKLLIQFQNNGVVDDSQLPKDRFSAERLKGVDSTLKIQPAKLEDSAVYLCASSLYNSGNTIYFGEGSWLTVV.

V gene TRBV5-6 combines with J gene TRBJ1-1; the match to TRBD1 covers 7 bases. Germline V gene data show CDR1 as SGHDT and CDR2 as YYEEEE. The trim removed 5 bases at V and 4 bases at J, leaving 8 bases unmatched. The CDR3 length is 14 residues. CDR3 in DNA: TGTGCCAGCAGGCGACAGGGTCGGATCACTGAAGCTTTCTTT. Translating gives CASRRQGRITEAFF. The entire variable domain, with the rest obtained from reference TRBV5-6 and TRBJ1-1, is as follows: DAGVTQSPTHLIKTRGQQVTLRCSPKSGHDTVSWYQQALGQGPQFIFQYYEEEERQRGNFPDRFSGHQFPNYSSELNVNALLLGDSALYLCASRRQGRITEAFFGQGTRLTVV.

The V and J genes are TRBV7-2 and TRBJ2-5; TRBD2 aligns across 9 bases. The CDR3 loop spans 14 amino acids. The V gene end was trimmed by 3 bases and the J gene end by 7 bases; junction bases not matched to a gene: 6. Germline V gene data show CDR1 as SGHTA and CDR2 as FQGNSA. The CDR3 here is CASSLWGLASTQYF. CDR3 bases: TGTGCCAGCAGCTTGTGGGGACTAGCTTCGACCCAGTACTTC. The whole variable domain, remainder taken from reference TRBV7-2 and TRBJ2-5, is GAGVSQSPSNKVTEKGKDVELRCDPISGHTALYWYRQSLGQGLEFLIYFQGNSAPDKSGLPSDRFSAERTGGSVSTLTIQRTQQEDSAVYLCASSLWGLASTQYFGPGTRLLVL.

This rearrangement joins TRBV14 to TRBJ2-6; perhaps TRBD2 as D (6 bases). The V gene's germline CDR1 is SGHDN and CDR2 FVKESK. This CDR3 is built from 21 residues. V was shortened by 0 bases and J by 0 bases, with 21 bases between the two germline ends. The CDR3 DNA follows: TGTGCCAGCAGCCAAGAAGGGAGGTCCACAACCCGTCCCTCTGGGGCCAACGTCCTGACTTTC. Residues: CASSQEGRSTTRPSGANVLTF.

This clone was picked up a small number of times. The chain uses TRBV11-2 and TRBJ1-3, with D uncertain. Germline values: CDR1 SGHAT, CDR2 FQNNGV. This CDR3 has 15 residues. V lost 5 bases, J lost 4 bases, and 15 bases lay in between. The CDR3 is CASSPHSGRGNTIYF. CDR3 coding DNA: TGTGCCAGCAGCCCACACTCGGGGAGGGGAAACACCATATATTTT.

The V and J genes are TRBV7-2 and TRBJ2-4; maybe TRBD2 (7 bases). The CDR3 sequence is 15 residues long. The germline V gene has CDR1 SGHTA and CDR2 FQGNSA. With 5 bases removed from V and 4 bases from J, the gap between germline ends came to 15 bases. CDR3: CASSPRGGSKNIQYF. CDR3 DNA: TGTGCCAGCAGCCCTAGGGGGGGCTCAAAAAACATTCAGTACTTC.

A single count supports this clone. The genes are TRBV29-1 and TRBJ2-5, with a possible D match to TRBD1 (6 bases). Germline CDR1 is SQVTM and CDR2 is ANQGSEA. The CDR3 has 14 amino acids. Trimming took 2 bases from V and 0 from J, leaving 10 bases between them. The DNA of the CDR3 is TGCAGCGTTGAATGGGCAGGGGACCAAGAGACCCAGTACTTC. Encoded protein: CSVEWAGDQETQYF.

The chain's CDR3 is CASSGGTSGGSSSYNEQFF. CDR3 nucleotides: TGTGCCAGCAGTGGAGGGACTAGCGGGGGGTCGAGCTCCTACAATGAGCAGTTCTTC. J is TRBJ2-1 and V is TRBV6-1; 15 bases fit TRBD2. The CDR3 has 19 residues. J lost 0 bases, V lost 4 bases, and 7 bases had no gene match. Germline loops: CDR1 MNHNS, CDR2 SASEGT.

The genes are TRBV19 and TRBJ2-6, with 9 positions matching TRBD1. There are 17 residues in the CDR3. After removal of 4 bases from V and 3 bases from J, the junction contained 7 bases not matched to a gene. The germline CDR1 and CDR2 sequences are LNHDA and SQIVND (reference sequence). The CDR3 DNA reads TGTGCCAGTAGTAGAGGGACAGGGCTTTTTGGGGCCAACGTCCTGACTTTC. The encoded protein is CASSRGTGLFGANVLTF.

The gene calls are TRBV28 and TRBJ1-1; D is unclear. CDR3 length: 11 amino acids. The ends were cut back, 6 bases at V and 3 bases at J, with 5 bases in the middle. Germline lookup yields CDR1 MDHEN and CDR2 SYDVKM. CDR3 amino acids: CASSVYTEAFF. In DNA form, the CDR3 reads TGTGCCAGCAGCGTGTACACTGAAGCTTTCTTT. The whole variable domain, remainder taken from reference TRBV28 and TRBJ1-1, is DVKVTQSSRYLVKRTGEKVFLECVQDMDHENMFWYRQDPGLGLRLIYFSYDVKMKEKGDIPEGYSVSREKKERFSLILESASTNQTSMYLCASSVYTEAFFGQGTRLTVV.

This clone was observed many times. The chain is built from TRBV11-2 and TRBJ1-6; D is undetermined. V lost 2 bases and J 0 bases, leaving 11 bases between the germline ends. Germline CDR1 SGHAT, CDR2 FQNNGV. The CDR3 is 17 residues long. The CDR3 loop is CASSLLMRSSYNSPLHF. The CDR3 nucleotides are TGTGCCAGCAGCTTATTGATGAGGAGCTCCTATAATTCACCCCTCCACTTT. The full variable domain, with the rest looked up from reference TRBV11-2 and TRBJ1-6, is EAGVAQSPRYKIIEKRQSVAFWCNPISGHATLYWYQQILGQGPKLLIQFQNNGVVDDSQLPKDRFSAERLKGVDSTLKIQPAKLEDSAVYLCASSLLMRSSYNSPLHFGNGTRLTVT.

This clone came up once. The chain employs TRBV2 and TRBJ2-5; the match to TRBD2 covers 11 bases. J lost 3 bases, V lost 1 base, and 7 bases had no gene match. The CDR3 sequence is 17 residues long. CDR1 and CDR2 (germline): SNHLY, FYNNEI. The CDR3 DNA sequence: TGTGCCAGCAGTGAAGGGGCGGTAGCGGGGGGGGAAGAGACCCAGTACTTC. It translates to CASSEGAVAGGEETQYF.

This chain's CDR3 is CASSFTSGIYEQYF. The CDR3 DNA reads as TGTGCCAGCAGTTTTACTAGCGGGATATACGAGCAGTACTTC. The J gene is TRBJ2-7, the V gene TRBV27, with 10 nucleotides matching TRBD2. There are 14 residues in the CDR3. The J segment lost 4 bases and the V segment lost 3 bases, leaving 3 bases of the junction unmatched. Germline assignment: CDR1 MNHEY and CDR2 SMNVEV (reference sequence).

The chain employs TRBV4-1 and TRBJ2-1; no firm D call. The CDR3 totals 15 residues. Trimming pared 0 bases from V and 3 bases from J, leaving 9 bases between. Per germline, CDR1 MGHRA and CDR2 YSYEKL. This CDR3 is CASSQDSNSYNEQFF. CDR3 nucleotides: TGCGCCAGCAGCCAAGATTCTAACAGCTACAATGAGCAGTTCTTC.

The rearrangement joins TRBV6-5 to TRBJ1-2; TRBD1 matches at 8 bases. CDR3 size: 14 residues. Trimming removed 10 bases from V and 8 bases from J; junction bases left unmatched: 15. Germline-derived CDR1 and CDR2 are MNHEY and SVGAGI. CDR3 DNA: TGTGCCAACCTCAGGGGGCTCTCCCCAAGGGGCTACACCTTC. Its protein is CANLRGLSPRGYTF.